The present TCR beta chain was sequenced within a study of post-analysis software for immune sequencing data. Germline CDR1 DFQATT, CDR2 SNEGSKA (reference sequence). Unmatched junction bases numbered 6, after V lost 3 bases and J lost 2 bases. This CDR3 contains 16 residues. Each TCR beta cDNA library carried unique molecular identifiers. TCRdb itself ran the PCR reads through MiXCR, one entry per CDR3 protein. Of about 540,000 distinct CDR3 sequences listed, around 34% are singletons. Notes on this clonotype: Antigen specificity is unknown.

Findings of the study overall: A few TRBV segments occurring more often in patients than controls included TRBV5-6, TRBV5-1 and TRBV20-1.

V usage is TRBV20-1 and J usage is TRBJ2-5, with 13 bases fitting TRBD2. Material: blood. The clonotype comes from a girl aged 2-17 years with multiple sclerosis. The CDR3, as DNA: TGCAGTGCTAGTGTACTAGCGGGGGGGAAACAAGAGACCCAGTACTTC. Protein: CSASVLAGGKQETQYF.